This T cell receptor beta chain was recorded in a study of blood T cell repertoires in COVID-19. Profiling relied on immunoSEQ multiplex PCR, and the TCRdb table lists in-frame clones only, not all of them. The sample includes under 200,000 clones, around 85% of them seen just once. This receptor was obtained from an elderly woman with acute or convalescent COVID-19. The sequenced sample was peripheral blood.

Written as DNA, the CDR3 is TGTGCCAGCAGTACCGAATCGGGGGTTCACGAGCAGTACTTC. As protein: CASSTESGVHEQYF. This sequence joins TRBV2 and TRBJ2-7; D is perhaps TRBD2 (6 bases). Germline assignment: CDR1 SNHLY and CDR2 FYNNEI. Trimming shortened V by 5 bases and J by 5 bases, and 16 bases separated the two germline ends. The CDR3 extends over 14 amino acids.